The 25 T cell receptor beta chains given below trace back to one sample, sequenced in a study of OX40 agonist ivuxolimab in advanced cancers. The method was immunoSEQ multiplex PCR; TCRdb's version includes in-frame clones alone and lacks a portion of them. The profile shows about 99,000 clones, roughly 95% of them singletons. Sequencing used CD4+ or CD8+ T cells sorted from blood, obtained in a trial of the OX40 agonist ivuxolimab. Receptors were obtained from an adult with an advanced solid tumor such as melanoma, head and neck, liver or kidney cancer.

The chain links TRBV6-1 to TRBJ2-2; 8 bases are shared with TRBD1. Trimming took 2 bases from V and 4 from J; bases not matched to a gene: 9. There are 17 residues in the CDR3. Per germline, CDR1 MNHNS and CDR2 SASEGT. The CDR3 DNA follows: TGTGCCAGCAGTGAATTACCGCTCAGGGGGCCCACCGGGGAGCTGTTTTTT. Its protein is CASSELPLRGPTGELFF.

The CDR3, as DNA: TGTGCCAGCAGCTCAGTGGGGGGTCTTCTTGAAGGGCAGTTCTTC. This gives the protein CASSSVGGLLEGQFF. The chain combines TRBV9 with TRBJ2-1; perhaps TRBD2 as D (6 bases). Trimming took 4 bases from V and 12 from J, leaving 23 bases between them. Germline-derived CDR1 and CDR2 are SGDLS and YYNGEE. The CDR3 totals 15 residues.

The chain employs TRBV9 and TRBJ2-1; 7 positions match TRBD2. The CDR3 length is 14 residues. The V segment lost 4 bases and the J segment 14 bases; nucleotides outside the gene matches: 15. The germline V gene has CDR1 SGDLS and CDR2 YYNGEE. The CDR3 sequence is CASSPETAGEGKFF. DNA of the CDR3: TGTGCCAGCAGCCCAGAGACGGCGGGGGAGGGAAAGTTCTTC.

Only a few counts were recorded for this clone. The chain is built from TRBV27 and TRBJ1-5; D is unresolved. The V end lost 2 bases, the J end lost 3 bases, and 8 bases lay between the germline ends. Germline assignment: CDR1 MNHEY and CDR2 SMNVEV (reference sequence). The CDR3 has 14 amino acids. The CDR3 nucleotides read TGTGCCAGCAGTTTAACGAAAGACAATCAGCCCCAGCATTTT. Amino acids: CASSLTKDNQPQHF.

The gene calls are TRBV6-6 and TRBJ2-1; 9 nucleotides match TRBD1. Trimming at V came to 8 bases and at J to 8 bases, leaving 13 bases not matched to a gene. In germline, CDR1 is MNHNY, CDR2 SVGAGI (reference sequence). The CDR3 length is 15 residues. CDR3 sequence reads: CASFQNRGPGDEQFF. The CDR3 region has the DNA TGTGCCAGCTTCCAAAACAGGGGGCCGGGGGATGAGCAGTTCTTC.

The gene calls are TRBV5-6 and TRBJ1-5, with D perhaps TRBD1 (5 bases). Germline V lookup: CDR1 SGHDT, CDR2 YYEEEE. Trimming removed 0 bases from V and 6 bases from J, with 13 bases in between. CDR3 length: 15 residues. The CDR3, as DNA: TGTGCCAGCAGCTTGGTTGATTTCGGGGGTCAGCCCCAGCATTTT. Translation gives CASSLVDFGGQPQHF. The whole variable domain, filled in from reference TRBV5-6 and TRBJ1-5, reads DAGVTQSPTHLIKTRGQQVTLRCSPKSGHDTVSWYQQALGQGPQFIFQYYEEEERQRGNFPDRFSGHQFPNYSSELNVNALLLGDSALYLCASSLVDFGGQPQHFGDGTRLSIL.

The V gene is TRBV25-1, the J gene TRBJ1-4, with a weak D call TRBD1 (6 bases). The CDR3 is 15 amino acids. The germline CDR1 and CDR2 sequences are MGHDK and SYGVNS. Trimming left V 1 base short and J 4 bases short, with 10 bases between. CDR3 region: CASSELGGLNEKLFF. Written as DNA, the CDR3 is TGTGCCAGCAGTGAATTAGGGGGGCTTAATGAAAAACTGTTTTTT.

V usage is TRBV28 and J usage is TRBJ1-6, with D possibly matching TRBD1 (5 bases). The CDR3 is made up of 15 amino acids. Germline-derived CDR1 and CDR2 are MDHEN and SYDVKM. Trimming removed 2 bases from V and 7 bases from J, with 12 bases in between. CDR3 protein: CASSLSLTVNSPLHF. CDR3 in DNA: TGTGCCAGCAGTTTAAGTCTGACAGTGAATTCACCCCTCCACTTT.

This chain links TRBV28 with TRBJ2-5, with 11 bases fitting TRBD2. There are 17 residues in the CDR3. V trimming: 5 bases; J trimming: 2 bases; junction bases outside the gene matches: 10. The germline CDR1 and CDR2 sequences are MDHEN and SYDVKM. The CDR3 DNA reads as TGTGCCAGCAGTCTTCGACTAGCGGGGTTTAAACAAGAGACCCAGTACTTC. This gives the protein CASSLRLAGFKQETQYF.

The chain combines TRBV28 with TRBJ2-3; 9 bases line up with TRBD2. J lost 6 bases, V lost 3 bases, and 10 bases had no gene match. The germline V gene encodes CDR1 MDHEN and CDR2 SYDVKM. The CDR3 totals 16 residues. The CDR3 region is CASSFTREGLGDTQYF. As DNA, the CDR3 is TGTGCCAGCAGTTTCACGCGGGAGGGCCTAGGGGATACGCAGTATTTT.

The CDR3 region is CAISESNEGYYGYTF. The CDR3 region has the DNA TGTGCCATCAGTGAGTCGAACGAGGGTTACTATGGCTACACCTTC. V and J are TRBV10-3 and TRBJ1-2; unclear D gene. This CDR3 is 15 amino acids long. Germline V gene data show CDR1 as ENHRY and CDR2 as SYGVKD. Trimming pared 0 bases from V and 3 bases from J, leaving 11 bases between.

The genes are TRBV27 and TRBJ1-2, with D possibly TRBD1 on 5 matching bases. Trimming removed 4 bases from V and 8 bases from J, with 17 bases in between. The CDR3 contains 14 residues. Germline CDR1 and CDR2: MNHEY and SMNVEV (reference sequence). The CDR3 loop reads CASSSLTGPDGYTF. Here the CDR3 DNA reads TGTGCCAGCAGTTCCCTCACAGGACCTGACGGCTACACCTTC.

The chain recombines TRBV7-3 with TRBJ2-1; 12 positions agree with TRBD2. Germline loops: CDR1 SGHTA, CDR2 FQGTGA. The CDR3 is made up of 15 amino acids. Trimming cost V 3 bases and J 4 bases; bases outside gene matches: 1. The DNA of the CDR3 is TGTGCCAGCAGCTTGGGGACTAGCGGGTACAATGAGCAGTTCTTC. Translation: CASSLGTSGYNEQFF.

The chain carries TRBV5-1 and TRBJ1-1; D is uncertain. From germline, CDR1 is SGHRS and CDR2 YFSETQ. V lost 4 bases, J lost 4 bases, and 14 bases lay in between. The CDR3 has 14 amino acids. CDR3 nucleotide sequence: TGCGCCAGCAGCCTTACCTCCGATGCCACTGAAGCTTTCTTT. It specifies CASSLTSDATEAFF.

This clone is classed as medium-sized (0.01 to 0.1%). V and J are TRBV18 and TRBJ1-1, with D unclear. The CDR3 has 15 residues. Per the germline V gene, CDR1 is KGHSH and CDR2 is LQKENI. Trimming took 3 bases from V and 1 from J, leaving 12 bases between them. This chain's CDR3 is CASSPFGDGNTEAFF. Written as DNA, the CDR3 is TGTGCCAGCTCACCTTTCGGGGATGGGAACACTGAAGCTTTCTTT.

The chain is built from TRBV6-6 and TRBJ2-7; D is unclear. This CDR3 has 13 amino acids. Germline CDR1 and CDR2: MNHNY and SVGAGI (reference sequence). The V end was cut by 2 bases, the J end by 3 bases, with 8 bases between. Here the CDR3 reads CASSYGTNYEQYF. As DNA, the CDR3 is TGTGCCAGCAGTTACGGCACCAACTACGAGCAGTACTTC.

This clone is a singleton in its sample. The genes are TRBV9 and TRBJ1-1; 9 bases are shared with TRBD1. This CDR3 is built from 12 residues. In germline, CDR1 is SGDLS, CDR2 YYNGEE. Trimming cost V 3 bases and J 7 bases; bases outside gene matches: 1. In nucleotides, the CDR3 is TGTGCCAGCAGCGCGACAGGGGGTGAAGCTTTCTTT. It codes for CASSATGGEAFF.

The chain employs TRBV28 and TRBJ2-5; D may match TRBD1 or TRBD2 (5 bases each). Matching the DNA end better, TRBJ2-7 makes the J call doubtful. Germline loops: CDR1 MDHEN, CDR2 SYDVKM. This CDR3 comprises 14 residues. CDR3 in DNA: TGTGCCAGCAGTTCAGGGAGCAGGGCGAACGAGCAGTACTTC. Translating it yields CASSSGSRANEQYF.

The rearrangement uses TRBV30 and TRBJ2-5; D might be TRBD1 or TRBD2, each matching 7 bases. Germline V gene sequence: CDR1 GTSNPN, CDR2 SVGIG (reference sequence). The CDR3 is 13 residues long. With 5 bases removed from V and 5 bases from J, the gap between germline ends came to 15 bases. CDR3 DNA: TGTGCCTGGGGGAGGGGGCCCAGGGAGACCCAGTACTTC. Amino acids: CAWGRGPRETQYF.

This chain joins TRBV7-8 and TRBJ1-4; 7 nucleotides line up with TRBD1. Trimming at V came to 5 bases and at J to 6 bases, leaving 9 bases not matched to a gene. There are 15 residues in the CDR3. CDR1 SGHVS and CDR2 FQNEAQ come from the germline V gene. Here the CDR3 DNA reads TGTGCCAGCAGCACCAGACAGGGAGGGGATGAAAAACTGTTTTTT. Its translation is CASSTRQGGDEKLFF. The full variable domain, in which reference TRBV7-8 and TRBJ1-4 provide the parts outside the CDR3, is GAGVSQSPRYKVAKRGQDVALRCDPISGHVSLFWYQQALGQGPEFLTYFQNEAQLDKSGLPSDRFFAERPEGSVSTLKIQRTQQEDSAVYLCASSTRQGGDEKLFFGSGTQLSVL.

The rearrangement links TRBV4-1 to TRBJ1-4, with 7 bases identical to TRBD1. CDR3 size: 17 residues. Germline assignment: CDR1 MGHRA and CDR2 YSYEKL. J lost 0 bases, V lost 3 bases, and 7 bases had no gene match. This CDR3 reads CASSQEDRRATNEKLFF. The CDR3 DNA follows: TGCGCCAGCAGCCAGGAGGACAGGAGAGCAACTAATGAAAAACTGTTTTTT.

This clone showed up just once. This chain's CDR3 is CAGKGQMNSGANVLTF. The CDR3 region has the DNA TGTGCCGGAAAGGGACAGATGAACTCTGGGGCCAACGTCCTGACTTTC. The chain uses TRBV2 and TRBJ2-6, with 7 bases matching TRBD1. Germline CDR1 is SNHLY and CDR2 is FYNNEI. After removal of 11 bases from V and 0 bases from J, the junction contained 10 bases not matched to a gene. The CDR3 has 16 residues. The whole variable domain, remainder taken from reference TRBV2 and TRBJ2-6, is EPEVTQTPSHQVTQMGQEVILRCVPISNHLYFYWYRQILGQKVEFLVSFYNNEISEKSEIFDDQFSVERPDGSNFTLKIRSTKLEDSAMYFCAGKGQMNSGANVLTFGAGSRLTVL.

This clone appeared a single time. The CDR3 DNA sequence: TGCGCCAACTACAGGGCCGGGGAGCTGTTTTTT. Translation gives CANYRAGELFF. V and J are TRBV4-1 and TRBJ2-2; TRBD1 is a possible D gene (6 bases). The germline V gene has CDR1 MGHRA and CDR2 YSYEKL. V was clipped by 10 bases and J by 6 bases, with 9 bases between them. The CDR3 is made up of 11 amino acids.

This chain joins TRBV5-6 and TRBJ2-1; possibly TRBD2 for D (5 bases). Looked up from germline, CDR1 is SGHDT and CDR2 is YYEEEE. The V gene lost 4 bases and the J gene lost 7 bases, with 6 bases spanning the gap. The CDR3 length is 11 residues. The chain's CDR3 is CASSPGNEQFF. The CDR3 DNA sequence: TGTGCCAGCAGCCCGGGGAATGAGCAGTTCTTC.

The chain links TRBV5-5 to TRBJ2-7, with 10 bases lining up with TRBD2. Germline V lookup: CDR1 SGHKS, CDR2 YYEKEE (reference sequence). The V segment lost 1 base and the J segment 2 bases; nucleotides outside the gene matches: 0. There are 14 residues in the CDR3. CDR3 loop: CASSLLAGAYEQYF. In DNA, the CDR3 is TGTGCCAGCAGCTTGCTAGCGGGGGCCTACGAGCAGTACTTC.